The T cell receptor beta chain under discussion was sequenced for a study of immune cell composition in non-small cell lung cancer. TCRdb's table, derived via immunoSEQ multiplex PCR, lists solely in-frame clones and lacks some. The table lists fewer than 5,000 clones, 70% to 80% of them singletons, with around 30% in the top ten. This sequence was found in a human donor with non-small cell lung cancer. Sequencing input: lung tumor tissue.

The CDR3 nucleotides read TGCGCCAGCAGCTTACCCCCCAGCGGGAGCCCCGGGGATACGCAGTATTTT. Amino acids: CASSLPPSGSPGDTQYF. The V gene is TRBV5-1, the J gene TRBJ2-3; 8 bases are shared with TRBD2. This CDR3 spans 17 amino acids. CDR1 is SGHRS and CDR2 is YFSETQ in the germline V gene. J lost 6 bases, V lost 2 bases, and 14 bases had no gene match.